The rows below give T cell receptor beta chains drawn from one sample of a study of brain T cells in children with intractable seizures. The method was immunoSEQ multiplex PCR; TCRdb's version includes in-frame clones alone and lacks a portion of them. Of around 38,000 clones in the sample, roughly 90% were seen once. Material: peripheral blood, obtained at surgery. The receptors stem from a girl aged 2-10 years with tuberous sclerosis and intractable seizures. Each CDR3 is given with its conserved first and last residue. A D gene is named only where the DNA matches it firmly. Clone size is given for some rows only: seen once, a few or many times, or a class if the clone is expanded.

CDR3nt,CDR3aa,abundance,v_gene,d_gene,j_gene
TGTGCCAGCAGCTCCCCAAGTCGGGGTGACACTGAAGCTTTCTTT,CASSSPSRGDTEAFF,NA,TRBV5-4,NA,TRBJ1-1
TGTGCCAGCAGTAAAATTAACAGGGGAACCTACAATGAGCAGTTCTTC,CASSKINRGTYNEQFF,once,TRBV27,TRBD1,TRBJ2-1
TGTGCCAGCAGCCCTTGGACAGGGGGCTCCTATGGCTACACCTTC,CASSPWTGGSYGYTF,NA,TRBV7-9,TRBD1,TRBJ1-2
TGTGCCAGCAGCCCGACAGGGCTAGATACGCAGTATTTT,CASSPTGLDTQYF,NA,TRBV14,TRBD1,TRBJ2-3
TGTGCCAGCAGCTCAGGACAGGGGTATGTGACTAATGAAAAACTGTTTTTT,CASSSGQGYVTNEKLFF,NA,TRBV7-3,TRBD1,TRBJ1-4
TGTGCCAGCAGCGATCACAGGGACACTGAAGCTTTCTTT,CASSDHRDTEAFF,NA,TRBV6-6,NA,TRBJ1-1
TGTGCCAGCAGTTACCAGGGTAGCGGGTACAATGAGCAGTTCTTC,CASSYQGSGYNEQFF,NA,TRBV27,TRBD2,TRBJ2-1
TGTGCCAGCTCACCACCTCATTCCAGGTGGGACACTGAAGCTTTCTTT,CASSPPHSRWDTEAFF,NA,TRBV18,NA,TRBJ1-1
TGTGCCAGCAGCTTGGACAGGAACACTGAAGCTTTCTTT,CASSLDRNTEAFF,NA,TRBV5-8,NA,TRBJ1-1
TGTGCCAGTAGTATGGCGTTCGTGCAGGGTCGGTATGGCAATCAGCCCCAGCATTTT,CASSMAFVQGRYGNQPQHF,once,TRBV19,NA,TRBJ1-5
TGTGCCAGTGGCCAGGGAGGTGTTGGGGATGAAAAACTGTTTTTT,CASGQGGVGDEKLFF,NA,TRBV19,NA,TRBJ1-4
TGTGCCAGCATCTCCAGTCCTTCTAACTATGGCTACACCTTC,CASISSPSNYGYTF,NA,TRBV6-1,NA,TRBJ1-2
TGCAGCGTTGGAACAGGGAATCAGCCCCAGCATTTT,CSVGTGNQPQHF,NA,TRBV29-1,NA,TRBJ1-5
TGTGCCAGTAGTAACCGGGACAGGGTTTTTGTCATGACCGGGGAGCTGTTTTTT,CASSNRDRVFVMTGELFF,NA,TRBV19,TRBD1,TRBJ2-2
TGCGCCAGCAGCACTGGACAGGGGGTCGTCGGGGAGCTGTTTTTT,CASSTGQGVVGELFF,NA,TRBV5-1,TRBD1,TRBJ2-2
TGCAGTGCTAGTTTTCGCGGCGAGCTGTTTTTT,CSASFRGELFF,NA,TRBV20-1,NA,TRBJ2-2
TGTGCCACCAGTAAAGGGGACAATCAGCCCCAGCATTTT,CATSKGDNQPQHF,NA,TRBV24-1,NA,TRBJ1-5
TGTGCCAGCAGGGGACAGGCACAGTTCTTC,CASRGQAQFF,NA,TRBV2,TRBD1,TRBJ2-1
TGTGCCAGCAGTTACTTGGCAGGTGCTTACACTGAAGCTTTCTTT,CASSYLAGAYTEAFF,NA,TRBV6-5,NA,TRBJ1-1
TGCGCCAGCAGCCAAGGGGGAAGGCCTTTGAACACTGAAGCTTTCTTT,CASSQGGRPLNTEAFF,NA,TRBV4-1,NA,TRBJ1-1
TGTGCCAGCAGGGAACAGGTGACCGGGGAGCTGTTTTTT,CASREQVTGELFF,NA,TRBV28,NA,TRBJ2-2
TGTGCCAGCAGCCTCTCAATAGACAATGAGCAGTTCTTC,CASSLSIDNEQFF,few,TRBV7-8,NA,TRBJ2-1
TGTGCCAGCTCGTCGGACCTTAACTATGGCTACACCTTC,CASSSDLNYGYTF,NA,TRBV18,NA,TRBJ1-2
TGTGCCAGCAGCATCGACAGGGAGGTTTCGGGCTACACCTTC,CASSIDREVSGYTF,NA,TRBV9,TRBD1,TRBJ1-2
TGTGCCAGCAGTCCTACATTTGGGGGGAACTATGGCTACACCTTC,CASSPTFGGNYGYTF,NA,TRBV27,NA,TRBJ1-2
TGTGCCAGCAGCTTAAGAAAGAGCGGGGGCATAGCCAAAAACATTCAGTACTTC,CASSLRKSGGIAKNIQYF,NA,TRBV11-3,TRBD2,TRBJ2-4
TGTGCCAGCGGACAGGGGGCTGAAGCTTTCTTT,CASGQGAEAFF,NA,TRBV25-1,TRBD1,TRBJ1-1
TGCGCCAGCAGCGGCGGACAGGGAGGCTTTTTCCTCCCGAACACTGAAGCTTTCTTT,CASSGGQGGFFLPNTEAFF,NA,TRBV5-1,TRBD1,TRBJ1-1
TGCGCCAGCAGCCAAGGACCCGACAGGGAGGTAGCCACAGATACGCAGTATTTT,CASSQGPDREVATDTQYF,once,TRBV4-1,NA,TRBJ2-3
TGTGCCAGCAGGACCCCTGGCGGGGACCCCTCTGGGGCCAACGTCCTGACTTTC,CASRTPGGDPSGANVLTF,once,TRBV2,NA,TRBJ2-6
TGCGCCAGCAGCCAAGATAAACTAGCGGGCACCCAGTACTTC,CASSQDKLAGTQYF,NA,TRBV4-1,TRBD2,TRBJ2-5
TGTGCCAGCAGCGTCGGGGGTTTTCACACTGAAGCTTTCTTT,CASSVGGFHTEAFF,NA,TRBV9,NA,TRBJ1-1
TGTGCCAGCCAGGCCCCGGACAGGGGGTATGGCTACACCTTC,CASQAPDRGYGYTF,NA,TRBV2,TRBD1,TRBJ1-2